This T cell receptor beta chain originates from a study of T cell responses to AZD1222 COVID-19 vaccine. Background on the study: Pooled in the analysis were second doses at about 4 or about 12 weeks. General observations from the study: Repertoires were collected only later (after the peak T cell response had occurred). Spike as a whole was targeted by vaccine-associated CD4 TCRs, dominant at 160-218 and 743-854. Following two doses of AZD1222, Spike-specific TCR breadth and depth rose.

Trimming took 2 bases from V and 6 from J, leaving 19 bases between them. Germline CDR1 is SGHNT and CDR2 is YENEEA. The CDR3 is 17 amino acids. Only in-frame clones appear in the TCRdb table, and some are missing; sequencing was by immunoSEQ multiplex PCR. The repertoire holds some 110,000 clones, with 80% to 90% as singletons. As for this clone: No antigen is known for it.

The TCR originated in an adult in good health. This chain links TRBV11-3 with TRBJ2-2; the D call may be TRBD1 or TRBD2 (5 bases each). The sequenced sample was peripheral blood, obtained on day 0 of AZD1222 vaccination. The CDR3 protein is CASSLYGSGPKAGELFF. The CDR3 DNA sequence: TGTGCCAGCAGCTTATACGGTTCGGGACCAAAGGCCGGGGAGCTGTTTTTT.